These 17 T cell receptor beta chains originate from one sample sequenced in a study of identical twins. TCRdb used MiXCR to reprocess the 5' RACE reads, holding one entry per CDR3 protein. The sample has roughly 290,000 distinct CDR3 sequences; nearly 9.5% are singletons. This sample was also put to use in a study of yellow fever vaccine responses in identical twins.

Sequencing was done on a sample of CD8+ T cells sorted from blood. The receptors derive from a woman younger than 35 in good health.

This clonotype came up many times. CDR3 in amino acids: CASSVGSPGEQFF. Here the CDR3 DNA reads TGTGCCAGCAGCGTCGGGTCCCCGGGGGAGCAGTTCTTC. The V and J genes are TRBV9 and TRBJ2-1; perhaps TRBD2 as D (5 bases). The germline V gene has CDR1 SGDLS and CDR2 YYNGEE. V was clipped by 2 bases and J by 10 bases, with 13 bases between them. The length of the CDR3 is 13 residues. Looking up the rest from reference TRBV9 and TRBJ2-1 gives the full variable domain: DSGVTQTPKHLITATGQRVTLRCSPRSGDLSVYWYQQSLDQGLQFLIQYYNGEERAKGNILERFSAQQFPDLHSELNLSSLELGDSALYFCASSVGSPGEQFFGPGTRLTVL.

The V call is TRBV27, the J call TRBJ2-3, with TRBD2 matching 7 bases. Trimming took 6 bases from V and 2 from J; bases not matched to a gene: 11. This CDR3 is 16 amino acids long. CDR1 and CDR2 from the germline V gene are MNHEY and SMNVEV (reference sequence). The CDR3 loop is CASRPLDSGLTDTQYF. CDR3 bases: TGTGCCAGCAGACCATTAGATAGCGGGCTCACAGATACGCAGTATTTT.

The CDR3 DNA sequence: TGTGCCAGCAGTTACTCCAATGTAGGGGATACGCAGTATTTT. Protein product: CASSYSNVGDTQYF. The rearrangement uses TRBV6-5 and TRBJ2-3, with no clear D. The CDR3 totals 14 residues. The V gene's germline CDR1 is MNHEY and CDR2 SVGAGI. Between the trimmed V and J ends, which lost 0 bases and 6 bases, there was a span of 10 bases.

This clonotype was seen many times. The chain is built from TRBV20-1 and TRBJ2-3; 9 nucleotides match TRBD2. The V segment lost 5 bases and the J segment 2 bases; nucleotides outside the gene matches: 11. Germline assignment: CDR1 DFQATT and CDR2 SNEGSKA (reference sequence). The CDR3 totals 16 residues. The CDR3 DNA follows: TGCAGTGCTGGCAGTCTACTAGCGGGCCCCACAGATACGCAGTATTTT. Translated: CSAGSLLAGPTDTQYF.

The chain joins TRBV2 to TRBJ2-1, with D unclear. V was cut by 3 bases and J by 8 bases, with 11 bases left in between. From germline, CDR1 is SNHLY and CDR2 FYNNEI. The CDR3 runs to 13 residues. The CDR3 is CASSDYRADEQFF. The CDR3 region has the DNA TGTGCCAGCAGTGATTATCGGGCGGATGAGCAGTTCTTC.

In this sample, this clonotype turned up many times. The V gene is TRBV5-1, the J gene TRBJ1-5; 7 nucleotides line up with TRBD1. The V segment lost 5 bases and the J segment 5 bases; nucleotides outside the gene matches: 10. CDR1 is SGHRS, CDR2 YFSETQ, per germline. This CDR3 has 15 amino acids. CDR3 amino acids: CASSPEPDRDQPQHF. CDR3 DNA sequence: TGCGCCAGCAGTCCTGAACCCGACAGGGATCAGCCCCAGCATTTT.

The chain joins TRBV7-9 to TRBJ2-3; TRBD1 or TRBD2 may be the D gene (6 bases each). From germline, CDR1 is SEHNR and CDR2 FQNEAQ (reference sequence). CDR3 length: 15 residues. V was clipped by 5 bases and J by 0 bases, with 12 bases between them. The DNA for the CDR3 is TGTGCCAGCAGCGGAGGGGGATTTAGCACAGATACGCAGTATTTT. Translated, it gives CASSGGGFSTDTQYF. The full variable domain, in which reference TRBV7-9 and TRBJ2-3 provide the parts outside the CDR3, is DTGVSQNPRHKITKRGQNVTFRCDPISEHNRLYWYRQTLGQGPEFLTYFQNEAQLEKSRLLSDRFSAERPKGSFSTLEIQRTEQGDSAMYLCASSGGGFSTDTQYFGPGTRLTVL.

This clonotype was seen many times. V gene TRBV25-1 combines with J gene TRBJ2-7; D call uncertain. Trimming left V 6 bases short and J 5 bases short, with 14 bases between. Germline V gene lookup returns CDR1 MGHDK and CDR2 SYGVNS. This CDR3 spans 13 amino acids. CDR3 loop: CASSVGVLDEQYF. The CDR3 coding sequence is TGTGCCAGCAGCGTCGGAGTTTTGGACGAGCAGTACTTC.

This clonotype was picked up many times. V and J are TRBV5-1 and TRBJ2-3; 12 nucleotides agree with TRBD2. The length of the CDR3 is 16 residues. CDR1 SGHRS and CDR2 YFSETQ come from the germline V gene. Trimming cost V 3 bases and J 0 bases; bases outside gene matches: 2. Here the CDR3 reads CASSSLAGGSTDTQYF. DNA for the CDR3: TGCGCCAGCAGCTCCCTAGCGGGGGGGAGCACAGATACGCAGTATTTT.

This clonotype was observed at least ten times. The genes are TRBV18 and TRBJ2-3; D uncertain. Trimming took 1 base from V and 0 from J, leaving 8 bases between them. Germline-derived CDR1 and CDR2 are KGHSH and LQKENI. CDR3 length equals 15 residues. The CDR3 sequence is CASSPRGRSTDTQYF. The CDR3 nucleotides are TGTGCCAGCTCACCACGTGGACGGAGCACAGATACGCAGTATTTT. The whole variable domain, remainder taken from reference TRBV18 and TRBJ2-3, is NAGVMQNPRHLVRRRGQEARLRCSPMKGHSHVYWYRQLPEEGLKFMVYLQKENIIDESGMPKERFSAEFPKEGPSILRIQQVVRGDSAAYFCASSPRGRSTDTQYFGPGTRLTVL.

This clonotype was found a few times. The chain has TRBV3-1 and TRBJ2-5, with a weak D call TRBD1 (6 bases). Germline CDR1 and CDR2: LGHDT and YNNKEL (reference sequence). The CDR3 runs 17 residues. V lost 0 bases, J lost 1 base, and 15 bases lay in between. The chain's CDR3 is CASSQEAAGVAQETQYF. The CDR3 coding sequence is TGTGCCAGCAGCCAAGAGGCGGCAGGGGTTGCCCAAGAGACCCAGTACTTC.

The sample holds a few counts of this clonotype. The J gene is TRBJ1-5, the V gene TRBV20-1; D may be TRBD1 (6 bases). The CDR3 runs 14 residues. Trimming shortened V by 6 bases and J by 6 bases, and 18 bases separated the two germline ends. Per germline, CDR1 DFQATT and CDR2 SNEGSKA (reference sequence). In nucleotides, the CDR3 is TGCAGTGCCAGCTCCGGGGGCGAGAGTCAGCCCCAGCATTTT. Its translation: CSASSGGESQPQHF.

The J gene is TRBJ2-3, the V gene TRBV5-4; D is undetermined. Germline V lookup: CDR1 SGHNT, CDR2 YYREEE (reference sequence). The V gene lost 1 base and the J gene lost 0 bases, with 9 bases spanning the gap. The CDR3 runs to 15 residues. The CDR3 DNA reads TGTGCCAGCAGCTTGTTTGCCGGGAGCACAGATACGCAGTATTTT. Protein sequence: CASSLFAGSTDTQYF.

The count of this clonotype is one. The chain employs TRBV29-1 and TRBJ1-2; 9 bases match TRBD1. The CDR3 length is 13 residues. CDR1 and CDR2 (germline): SQVTM, ANQGSEA. The ends lost 7 bases at V and 7 bases at J; junction bases unmatched: 10. The DNA for the CDR3 is TGCAGCGGGGACAGGGCGCGTCTAGTTGGCTACACCTTC. This codes for CSGDRARLVGYTF.

This clonotype occurred many times. This chain joins TRBV12-3 or TRBV12-4 and TRBJ1-5; D unresolved. The CDR3 is 13 amino acids. V dropped 2 bases and J dropped 7 bases, with 9 bases sitting between them. In DNA form, the CDR3 reads TGTGCCAGCAGTTTAAGTCCTCAACAGCCCCAGCATTTT. Its protein is CASSLSPQQPQHF.

The chain couples TRBV11-2 to TRBJ2-3; D is unclear. The CDR3 runs 15 residues. The ends were cut back, 5 bases at V and 0 bases at J, with 12 bases in the middle. Germline loops: CDR1 SGHAT, CDR2 FQNNGV. CDR3 in amino acids: CASSQVLTSTDTQYF. The CDR3, as DNA: TGTGCCAGCAGCCAAGTACTCACGAGCACAGATACGCAGTATTTT.

This clonotype occurred many times. This chain joins TRBV3-1 and TRBJ2-7; the match to TRBD1 covers 11 bases. V shed 0 bases, J shed 6 bases, and the junction held 7 bases outside the gene matches. Germline V gene sequence: CDR1 LGHDT, CDR2 YNNKEL (reference sequence). This CDR3 is 16 amino acids long. The CDR3 region is CASSQDLGQGGTEQYF. As DNA, the CDR3 is TGTGCCAGCAGCCAAGATTTGGGACAGGGGGGGACCGAGCAGTACTTC.